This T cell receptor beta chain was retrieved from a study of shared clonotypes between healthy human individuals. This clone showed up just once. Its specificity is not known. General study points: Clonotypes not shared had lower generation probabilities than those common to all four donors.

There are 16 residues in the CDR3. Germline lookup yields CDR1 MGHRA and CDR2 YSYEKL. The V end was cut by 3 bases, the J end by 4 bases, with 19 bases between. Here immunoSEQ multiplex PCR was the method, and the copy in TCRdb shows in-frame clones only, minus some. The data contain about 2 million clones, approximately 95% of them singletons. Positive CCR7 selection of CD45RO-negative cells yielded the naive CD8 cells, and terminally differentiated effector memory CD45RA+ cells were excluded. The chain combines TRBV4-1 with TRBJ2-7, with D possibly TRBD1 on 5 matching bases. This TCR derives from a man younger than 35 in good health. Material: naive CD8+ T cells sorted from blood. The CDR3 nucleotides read TGCGCCAGCAGCCACCCCATAGGGGAATTAGTTTACGAGCAGTACTTC. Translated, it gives CASSHPIGELVYEQYF.